This TCR beta chain comes out of a study of Ad26.COV2.S vaccination and SARS-CoV-2 variants. On the study more broadly: Dosing was one shot or two shots 56 days apart.

Some clones are missing from TCRdb's copy, which holds only in-frame ones; the method was immunoSEQ multiplex PCR. The repertoire holds about 350,000 clones, about 87% seen once, with about 6.4% in the top ten. General observations from the study: Similar non-spike TCR breadth was observed in recipients of vaccine and of placebo.

This sample's treatment: roughly 20 received Ad26.COV2.S at low or high dose, single or two shots; about 5 received placebo; per-sample allocation not given. Sampling was done on day 63 after the first vaccine or placebo injection. Regarding this clone: Antigen specificity is unknown. This CDR3 is also generated by other DNA sequences in the sample.

V lost 3 bases and J lost 2, with 7 bases in between. The germline V gene encodes CDR1 LNHDA and CDR2 SQIVND (reference sequence). The CDR3 is made up of 13 amino acids. The sequencing here drew on peripheral blood, taken in a trial of Ad26.COV2.S vaccine versus placebo. The clonotype originates from a person aged 18-65 years who received the Ad26.COV2.S COVID-19 vaccine or a placebo. The chain employs TRBV19 and TRBJ1-1; D is unclear. CDR3 sequence: CASSISVNTEAFF. The DNA for the CDR3 is TGTGCCAGTAGTATTTCGGTAAACACTGAAGCTTTCTTT.